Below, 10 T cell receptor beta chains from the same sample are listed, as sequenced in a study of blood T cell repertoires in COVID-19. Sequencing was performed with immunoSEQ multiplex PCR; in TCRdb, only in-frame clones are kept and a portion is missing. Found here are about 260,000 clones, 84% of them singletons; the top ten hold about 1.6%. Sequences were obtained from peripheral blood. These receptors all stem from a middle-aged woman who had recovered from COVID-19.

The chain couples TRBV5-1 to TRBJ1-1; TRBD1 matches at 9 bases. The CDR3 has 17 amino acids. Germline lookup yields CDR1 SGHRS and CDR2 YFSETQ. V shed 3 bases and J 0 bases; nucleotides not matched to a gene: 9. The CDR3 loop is CASSSGTGTFVNTEAFF. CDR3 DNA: TGCGCCAGCAGCTCCGGGACAGGGACTTTTGTGAACACTGAAGCTTTCTTT.

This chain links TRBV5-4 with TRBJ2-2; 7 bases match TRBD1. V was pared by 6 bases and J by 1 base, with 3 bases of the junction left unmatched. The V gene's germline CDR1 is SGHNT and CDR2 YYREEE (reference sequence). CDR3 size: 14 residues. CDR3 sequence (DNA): TGTGCCAGCACCGACAGGGAGAACACCGGGGAGCTGTTTTTT. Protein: CASTDRENTGELFF. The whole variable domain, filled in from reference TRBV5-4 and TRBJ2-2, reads ETGVTQSPTHLIKTRGQQVTLRCSSQSGHNTVSWYQQALGQGPQFIFQYYREEENGRGNFPPRFSGLQFPNYSSELNVNALELDDSALYLCASTDRENTGELFFGEGSRLTVL.

The CDR3 DNA sequence: TGCGCCAGCAGCCAAGTAGCACAGGCGGTCACCGGGGAGCTGTTTTTT. This gives the protein CASSQVAQAVTGELFF. The rearrangement uses TRBV4-1 and TRBJ2-2, with D perhaps TRBD1 (5 bases). Trimming took off 1 base at V and 4 bases at J, with 13 bases between the two ends. Germline loops: CDR1 MGHRA, CDR2 YSYEKL. CDR3 length: 16 residues.

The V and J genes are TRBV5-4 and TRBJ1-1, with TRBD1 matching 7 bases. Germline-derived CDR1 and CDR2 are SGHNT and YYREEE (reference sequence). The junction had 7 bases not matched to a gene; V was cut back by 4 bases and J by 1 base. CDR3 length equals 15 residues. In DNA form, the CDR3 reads TGTGCCAGCAGCCGCAGACAGGGTCAGAACACTGAAGCTTTCTTT. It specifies CASSRRQGQNTEAFF.

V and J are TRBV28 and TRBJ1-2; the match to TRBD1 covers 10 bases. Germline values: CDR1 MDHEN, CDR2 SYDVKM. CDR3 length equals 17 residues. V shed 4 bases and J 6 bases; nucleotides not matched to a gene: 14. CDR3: CASSSPYLDRGSNGYTF. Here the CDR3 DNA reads TGTGCCAGCAGTTCCCCCTACTTGGACAGGGGGAGTAATGGCTACACCTTC.

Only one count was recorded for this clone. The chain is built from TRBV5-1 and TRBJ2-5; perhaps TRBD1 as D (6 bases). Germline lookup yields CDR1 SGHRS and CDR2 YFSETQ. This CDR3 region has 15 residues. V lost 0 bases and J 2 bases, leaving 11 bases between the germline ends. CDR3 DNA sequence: TGCGCCAGCAGCTTGGCCGGGACACAACAAGAGACCCAGTACTTC. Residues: CASSLAGTQQETQYF.

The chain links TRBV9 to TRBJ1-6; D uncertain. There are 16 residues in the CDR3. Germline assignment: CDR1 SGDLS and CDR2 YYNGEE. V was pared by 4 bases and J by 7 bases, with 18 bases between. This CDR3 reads CASSPNEGVLNSPLHF. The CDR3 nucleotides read TGTGCCAGCAGCCCGAACGAGGGCGTCCTGAATTCACCCCTCCACTTT.

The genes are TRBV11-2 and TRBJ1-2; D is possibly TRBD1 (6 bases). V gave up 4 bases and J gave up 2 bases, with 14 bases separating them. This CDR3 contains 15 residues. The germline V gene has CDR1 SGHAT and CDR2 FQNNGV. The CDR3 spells CASSSPRGQNYGYTF. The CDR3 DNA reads TGTGCCAGCAGCTCCCCAAGGGGACAAAACTATGGCTACACCTTC.

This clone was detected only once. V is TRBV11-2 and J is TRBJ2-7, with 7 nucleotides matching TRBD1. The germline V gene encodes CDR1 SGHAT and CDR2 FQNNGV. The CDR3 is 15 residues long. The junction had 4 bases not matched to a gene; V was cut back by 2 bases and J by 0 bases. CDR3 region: CASSLSTGSSYEQYF. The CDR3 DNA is TGTGCCAGCAGCTTATCGACAGGGAGCTCCTACGAGCAGTACTTC.

CDR3 region: CASRRLPGTGNYSPLHF. DNA of the CDR3: TGCGCCAGCAGACGCCTCCCCGGGACAGGGAATTATTCACCCCTCCACTTT. J is TRBJ1-6 and V is TRBV4-1, with 9 positions matching TRBD1. The CDR3 has 17 residues. The V gene's germline CDR1 is MGHRA and CDR2 YSYEKL. J gave up 8 bases and V 6 bases, and 14 bases lay outside the gene matches.